What follows are 23 T cell receptor beta chains derived from one specimen sequenced in a study of shared clonotypes between healthy human individuals. The table came from immunoSEQ multiplex PCR; TCRdb's copy has only in-frame clones and leaves some out. The sample consists of fewer than 850,000 clones, about nine tenths of them appearing once. The sample consisted of memory CD8+ T cells from PBMCs. Subset specified: CD45RO+ cells pooled with CCR7-negative TemRA cells. The source of these receptors is a man aged 18 to 35 in good health. Some clones in this sample may be carry-over from other donors' samples.

This rearrangement joins TRBV14 to TRBJ1-4; D ambiguous. Trimming pared 8 bases from V and 8 bases from J, leaving 18 bases between. The germline V gene encodes CDR1 SGHDN and CDR2 FVKESK. The CDR3 covers 14 residues. The CDR3: CASRDGRREEKLFF. The DNA for the CDR3 is TGTGCCAGCCGCGACGGGAGGAGGGAAGAAAAACTGTTTTTT.

The chain is built from TRBV9 and TRBJ1-5; D remains ambiguous. The V gene lost 0 bases and the J gene lost 4 bases, with 8 bases spanning the gap. Germline V gives CDR1 SGDLS, CDR2 YYNGEE. The CDR3 consists of 14 residues. CDR3 sequence: CASSVEGENQPQHF. Here the CDR3 DNA reads TGTGCCAGCAGCGTAGAAGGAGAAAATCAGCCCCAGCATTTT.

The chain recombines TRBV7-9 with TRBJ1-6; D perhaps matches TRBD1 (6 bases). The CDR3 has 14 residues. In germline, CDR1 is SEHNR, CDR2 FQNEAQ (reference sequence). The germline V and J ends were trimmed by 3 bases and 5 bases, with 8 bases remaining between them. CDR3 loop: CASSLRTDNSPLHF. The CDR3 DNA reads as TGTGCCAGCAGCTTGCGGACAGATAATTCACCCCTCCACTTT.

The chain has TRBV5-6 and TRBJ2-3; 13 bases are shared with TRBD2. Germline loops: CDR1 SGHDT, CDR2 YYEEEE. The CDR3 runs 19 residues. V shed 4 bases and J 2 bases; nucleotides not matched to a gene: 13. The chain's CDR3 is CASSLRTSGSYILTDTQYF. The CDR3 nucleotides read TGTGCCAGCAGCCTACGGACTAGCGGGAGCTATATCCTCACAGATACGCAGTATTTT.

The chain uses TRBV19 and TRBJ2-1; no clear D gene. There are 15 residues in the CDR3. Trimming cost V 2 bases and J 10 bases, with 18 bases left between them. Germline assignment: CDR1 LNHDA and CDR2 SQIVND (reference sequence). The DNA of the CDR3 is TGTGCCAGTAGTATACTTCCATTCCGCCCGAGGGAGCAGTTCTTC. This encodes CASSILPFRPREQFF.

The gene calls are TRBV6-1 and TRBJ2-4, with 14 bases lining up with TRBD2. J gave up 5 bases and V 3 bases, and 9 bases lay outside the gene matches. Germline V gives CDR1 MNHNS, CDR2 SASEGT. The CDR3 sequence is 18 residues long. CDR3 bases: TGTGCCAGCAGTGAGGAAGGACTAGCGGGGGGACTTCAAAACATTCAGTACTTC. Protein: CASSEEGLAGGLQNIQYF.

V and J are TRBV4-3 and TRBJ2-7; 7 nucleotides match TRBD2. V lost 0 bases to trimming and J lost 4 bases; unmatched junction nucleotides: 6. Germline V CDR1 and CDR2: LGHNA, YSLEER. The CDR3 contains 15 residues. The CDR3 sequence: CASSQDRGSAYEQYF. CDR3 sequence (DNA): TGCGCCAGCAGCCAAGATCGCGGGAGCGCTTACGAGCAGTACTTC.

This chain uses TRBV13 with TRBJ2-7; 8 positions match TRBD2. The germline V gene has CDR1 PRHDT and CDR2 FYEKMQ (reference sequence). The CDR3 has 14 amino acids. After removal of 5 bases from V and 0 bases from J, the junction contained 3 bases not matched to a gene. The CDR3 sequence is CASSAGGPSYEQYF. CDR3 in DNA: TGTGCCAGCAGCGCGGGAGGCCCCTCCTACGAGCAGTACTTC.

The chain couples TRBV13 to TRBJ2-7, with 8 positions matching TRBD1. The ends lost 5 bases at V and 4 bases at J; junction bases unmatched: 10. Germline CDR1 PRHDT, CDR2 FYEKMQ (reference sequence). The CDR3 totals 15 residues. Here the CDR3 reads CASSQGQGGQYEQYF. The CDR3 DNA sequence: TGTGCCAGCAGCCAAGGACAGGGAGGCCAGTACGAGCAGTACTTC.

The V call is TRBV6-4, the J call TRBJ2-3; a weak D match, TRBD2 (5 bases). With 4 bases removed from V and 0 bases from J, the gap between germline ends came to 14 bases. The V gene's germline CDR1 is MRHNA and CDR2 SNTAGT. The CDR3 has 16 amino acids. CDR3: CASSVDVDFSTDTQYF. The CDR3 bases are TGTGCCAGCAGTGTGGACGTGGACTTTAGCACAGATACGCAGTATTTT.

V gene TRBV19 combines with J gene TRBJ2-3; D remains ambiguous. Trimming shortened V by 2 bases and J by 0 bases, and 15 bases separated the two germline ends. Germline V gene data show CDR1 as LNHDA and CDR2 as SQIVND (reference sequence). The CDR3 has 17 residues. CDR3 region: CASSITSPPYSTDTQYF. The CDR3, as DNA: TGTGCCAGTAGTATAACGTCCCCACCCTATAGCACAGATACGCAGTATTTT.

Remarks on this clone: Likely a read error: the CDR3 ends without its conserved phenylalanine or tryptophan. No DNA is shown, since the ends of the CDR3 on it are uncertain; the CDR3 is the one TCRdb lists. This rearrangement joins TRBV20-1 to TRBJ2-7; TRBD2, the table's D call, lacks a check against the DNA. From germline, CDR1 is DFQATT and CDR2 SNEGSKA (reference sequence). Ends included, the CDR3 has 9 residues. The CDR3 sequence: CSAKGLPTL.

The chain combines TRBV4-1 with TRBJ1-1; D unclear. Germline lookup yields CDR1 MGHRA and CDR2 YSYEKL. The V gene lost 1 base and the J gene lost 0 bases, with 6 bases spanning the gap. CDR3 length: 14 residues. CDR3 residues: CASSQGEMNTEAFF. The CDR3 DNA reads TGCGCCAGCAGCCAAGGAGAAATGAACACTGAAGCTTTCTTT.

The V and J genes are TRBV28 and TRBJ1-1, with 8 nucleotides matching TRBD1. Germline loops: CDR1 MDHEN, CDR2 SYDVKM. CDR3 length: 14 amino acids. V lost 8 bases, J lost 6 bases, and 11 bases stayed unmatched. The CDR3 DNA is TGTGCCAGCGGCCTCAGGGGGCTTTTTGCTGAAGCTTTCTTT. Encoded protein: CASGLRGLFAEAFF.

The chain carries TRBV4-1 and TRBJ2-7; no reliable D call. From germline, CDR1 is MGHRA and CDR2 YSYEKL. V lost 8 bases and J 5 bases, leaving 19 bases between the germline ends. The CDR3 sequence is 14 residues long. The CDR3 spells CASRPLGSMDEQYF. In nucleotides, the CDR3 is TGCGCCAGCCGACCGCTAGGGTCGATGGACGAGCAGTACTTC.

The chain recombines TRBV5-1 with TRBJ2-2, with a possible D match to TRBD2 (6 bases). Germline assignment: CDR1 SGHRS and CDR2 YFSETQ. This CDR3 region has 15 residues. Trimming stripped 2 bases from V and 6 bases from J, with 14 bases between. The CDR3 nucleotides read TGCGCCAGCAGCTTAGGACGGAGGGCCCCCGGGGAGCTGTTTTTT. This sequence encodes CASSLGRRAPGELFF.

The CDR3 region is CASSPLGALTDTQYF. The CDR3 DNA reads as TGTGCCAGCAGTCCCCTTGGAGCCCTCACAGATACGCAGTATTTT. The V gene is TRBV28, the J gene TRBJ2-3; D ambiguous. V was cut by 5 bases and J by 2 bases, with 14 bases left in between. The CDR3 covers 15 residues. Germline-derived CDR1 and CDR2 are MDHEN and SYDVKM.

V is TRBV12-5 and J is TRBJ1-5; D remains unclear. V shed 0 bases and J shed 0 bases, with 9 bases lying between them. The germline gives CDR1 LGHNT, CDR2 FRNRAP. This CDR3 is 16 amino acids long. CDR3 in amino acids: CASGLVDSFSNQPQHF. CDR3 sequence (DNA): TGTGCTAGTGGTTTGGTGGACTCATTTAGCAATCAGCCCCAGCATTTT.

The chain carries TRBV7-2 and TRBJ2-7, with D perhaps matching TRBD1 (6 bases). This CDR3 has 16 amino acids. Germline V gene lookup returns CDR1 SGHTA and CDR2 FQGNSA. Deletions cut 5 bases from V and 6 bases from J, with 23 bases between. CDR3 DNA: TGTGCCAGCAGCACAAACCCCAGGGGAAGATGGCGCGAGCAGTACTTC. Translation gives CASSTNPRGRWREQYF. Filled out from reference TRBV7-2 and TRBJ2-7, the complete variable domain reads GAGVSQSPSNKVTEKGKDVELRCDPISGHTALYWYRQSLGQGLEFLIYFQGNSAPDKSGLPSDRFSAERTGGSVSTLTIQRTQQEDSAVYLCASSTNPRGRWREQYFGPGTRLTVT.

The chain links TRBV28 to TRBJ2-1; D gene ambiguous. V lost 7 bases, J lost 3 bases, and 19 bases lay in between. The germline V gene encodes CDR1 MDHEN and CDR2 SYDVKM. The CDR3 is 16 residues long. DNA of the CDR3: TGTGCCAGCATTAAAGTCGGGCGGAGAAACTACAATGAGCAGTTCTTC. Encoded protein: CASIKVGRRNYNEQFF.

With respect to this clone: The same CDR3 also results from other DNA sequences found in this sample. The chain couples TRBV27 to TRBJ1-5; D is undetermined. V dropped 5 bases and J dropped 0 bases, with 14 bases sitting between them. Germline V gives CDR1 MNHEY, CDR2 SMNVEV (reference sequence). This CDR3 region has 16 residues. DNA for the CDR3: TGTGCCAGCAGTCCTGGAACCTTTGTTAGCAATCAGCCCCAGCATTTT. This gives the protein CASSPGTFVSNQPQHF.

This chain uses TRBV27 with TRBJ2-7; 7 nucleotides agree with TRBD2. This CDR3 spans 15 amino acids. J lost 0 bases, V lost 6 bases, and 8 bases had no gene match. Germline V gives CDR1 MNHEY, CDR2 SMNVEV (reference sequence). The CDR3 DNA reads as TGTGCCAGCAGCACCACGGAGCGGGACTCCTACGAGCAGTACTTC. This codes for CASSTTERDSYEQYF.

The V gene is TRBV7-9, the J gene TRBJ1-6; D is ambiguous. V gave up 4 bases and J gave up 7 bases, with 14 bases separating them. The germline V gene has CDR1 SEHNR and CDR2 FQNEAQ (reference sequence). The CDR3 consists of 15 residues. DNA for the CDR3: TGTGCCAGCAGCTCCGCCCGGACCGAAAATTCACCCCTCCACTTT. Its translation is CASSSARTENSPLHF.